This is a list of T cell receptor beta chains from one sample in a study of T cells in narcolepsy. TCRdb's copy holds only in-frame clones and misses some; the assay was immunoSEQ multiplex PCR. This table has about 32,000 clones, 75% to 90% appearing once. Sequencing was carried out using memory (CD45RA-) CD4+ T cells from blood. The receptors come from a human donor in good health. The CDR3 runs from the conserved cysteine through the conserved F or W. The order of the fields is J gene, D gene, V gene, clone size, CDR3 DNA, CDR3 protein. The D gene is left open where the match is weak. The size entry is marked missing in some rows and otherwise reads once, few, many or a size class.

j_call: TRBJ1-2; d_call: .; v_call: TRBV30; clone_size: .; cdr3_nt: TGTGCCTGGAGTCACCCCCCCCTTACAAAGACACCAAACTATGGCTACACCTTC; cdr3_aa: CAWSHPPLTKTPNYGYTF
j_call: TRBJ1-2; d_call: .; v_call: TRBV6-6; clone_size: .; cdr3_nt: TGTGCCAGCAGCCTACAGGGATTCGTTGACTATGGCTACACCTTC; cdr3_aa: CASSLQGFVDYGYTF
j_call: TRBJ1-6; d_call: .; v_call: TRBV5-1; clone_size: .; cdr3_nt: TGCGCCAGCAGCTTGGGAAGGCAGGGTGGGAATTCACCCCTCCACTTT; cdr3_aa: CASSLGRQGGNSPLHF
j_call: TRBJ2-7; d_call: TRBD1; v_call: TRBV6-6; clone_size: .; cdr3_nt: TGTGCCAGCAGGAGGGACAGCTCCTACGAGCAGTACTTC; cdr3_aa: CASRRDSSYEQYF
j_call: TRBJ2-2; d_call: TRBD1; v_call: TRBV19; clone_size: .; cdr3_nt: TGTGCCAGTAACCCCGGACAGGGGCCCGGGGAGCTGTTTTTT; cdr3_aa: CASNPGQGPGELFF
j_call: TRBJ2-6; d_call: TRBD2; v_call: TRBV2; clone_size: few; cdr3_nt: TGTGCCAGCAGTATGAGTGCCGGGGGGGCTGGGGCCAACGTCCTGACTTTC; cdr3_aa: CASSMSAGGAGANVLTF
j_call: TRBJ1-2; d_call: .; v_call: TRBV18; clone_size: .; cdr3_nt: TGTGCCAGCTCCCCCTCCTCGGGGGCTGACTATGGCTACACCTTC; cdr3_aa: CASSPSSGADYGYTF
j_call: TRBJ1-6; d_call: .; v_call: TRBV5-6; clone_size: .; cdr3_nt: TGTGCCAGCAGCTCCGATAGGTATAATTCACCCCTCCACTTT; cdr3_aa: CASSSDRYNSPLHF
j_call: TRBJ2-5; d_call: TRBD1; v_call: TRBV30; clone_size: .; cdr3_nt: TGTGCCTGGAGCGGACAGGGACTTGGAGAGACCCAGTACTTC; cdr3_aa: CAWSGQGLGETQYF
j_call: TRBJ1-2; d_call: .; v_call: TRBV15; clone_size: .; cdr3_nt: TGTGCCACCGGAGAGGCTAACTATGGCTACACCTTC; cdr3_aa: CATGEANYGYTF
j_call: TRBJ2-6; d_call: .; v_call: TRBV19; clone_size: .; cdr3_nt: TGTGCCAGCTCTCCAGGGGCCAACGTCCTGACTTTC; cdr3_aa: CASSPGANVLTF
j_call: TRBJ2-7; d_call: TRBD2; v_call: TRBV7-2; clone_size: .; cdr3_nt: TGTGCCAGCAGCTTAGAAGGAAGGGCGGGGGTCTGGAGATCCTACGAGCAGTACTTC; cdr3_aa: CASSLEGRAGVWRSYEQYF
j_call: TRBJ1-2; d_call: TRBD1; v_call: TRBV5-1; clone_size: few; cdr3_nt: TGCGCCAGCAGCATCGGACAGGGGAAACATGGCTACACCTTC; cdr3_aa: CASSIGQGKHGYTF
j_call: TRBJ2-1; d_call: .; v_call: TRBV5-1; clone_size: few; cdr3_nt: TGCGCCAGCAGCTTGGACGGGCGGACAAACTACAATGAGCAGTTCTTC; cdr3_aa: CASSLDGRTNYNEQFF
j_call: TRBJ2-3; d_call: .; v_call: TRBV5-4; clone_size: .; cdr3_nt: TGTGCCAGCAGCTTCAGCGGCCGATCAGATACGCAGTATTTT; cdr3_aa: CASSFSGRSDTQYF
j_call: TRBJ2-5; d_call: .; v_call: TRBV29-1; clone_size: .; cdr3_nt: TGCAGCGTTGTCCGAGAGACCCAGTACTTC; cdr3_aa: CSVVRETQYF
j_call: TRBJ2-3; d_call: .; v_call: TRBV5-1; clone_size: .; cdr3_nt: TGCGCCAGCAGCTTGCCGACCACAGATACGCAGTATTTT; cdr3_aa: CASSLPTTDTQYF
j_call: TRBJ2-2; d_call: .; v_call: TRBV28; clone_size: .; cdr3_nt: TGTGCCAGCAGGCCTTACACCGGGGAGCTGTTTTTT; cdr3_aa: CASRPYTGELFF
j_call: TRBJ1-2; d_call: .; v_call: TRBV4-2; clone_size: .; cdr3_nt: TGTTCCAGCAGCCAAGTAGGTGGGGGTAAGAACCCTGGCTACACCTTC; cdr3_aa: CSSSQVGGGKNPGYTF
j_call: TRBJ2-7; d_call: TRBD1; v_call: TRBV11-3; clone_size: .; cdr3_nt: TGTGCCAGCAGCCGGGGGTCGGGACAGGGGTCCTACGAGCAGTACTTC; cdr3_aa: CASSRGSGQGSYEQYF
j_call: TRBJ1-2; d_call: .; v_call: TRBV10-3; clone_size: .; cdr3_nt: TGTGCCATCAGTGAGCAGGGACAAGGAGGAGATGGCTACACCTTC; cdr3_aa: CAISEQGQGGDGYTF
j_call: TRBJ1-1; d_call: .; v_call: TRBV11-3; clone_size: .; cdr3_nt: TGTGCCAGCAGCGCGGGTCCCATGAACACTGAAGCTTTCTTT; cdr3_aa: CASSAGPMNTEAFF
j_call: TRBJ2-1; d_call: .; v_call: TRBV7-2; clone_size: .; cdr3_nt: TGTGCCAGCAGCACACAGGTATACAATGAGCAGTTCTTC; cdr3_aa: CASSTQVYNEQFF
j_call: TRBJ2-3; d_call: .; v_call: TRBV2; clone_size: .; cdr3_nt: TGTGCCAGCAGTGTGAATGCAGATACGCAGTATTTT; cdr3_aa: CASSVNADTQYF
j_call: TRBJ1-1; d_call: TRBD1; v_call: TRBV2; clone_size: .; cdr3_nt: TGTGCCAGCGTCCGACAGGGAAACACTGAAGCTTTCTTT; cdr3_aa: CASVRQGNTEAFF
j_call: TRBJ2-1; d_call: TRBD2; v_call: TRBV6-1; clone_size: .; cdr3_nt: TGTGCCAGCGGGACTAGCGGGTTCTATGAGCAGTTCTTC; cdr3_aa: CASGTSGFYEQFF
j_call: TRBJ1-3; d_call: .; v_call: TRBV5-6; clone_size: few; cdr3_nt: TGTGCCAGCAGTCAACAGGGTCCGGGGGGAAACACCATATATTTT; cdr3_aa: CASSQQGPGGNTIYF
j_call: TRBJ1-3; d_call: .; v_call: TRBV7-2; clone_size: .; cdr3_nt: TGTGCCGGAGAGCCTTTCTCTGGAAACACCATATATTTT; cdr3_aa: CAGEPFSGNTIYF
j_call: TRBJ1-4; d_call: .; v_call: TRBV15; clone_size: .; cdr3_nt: TGTGCCACCAGCAGAGAACAGCGTAATGAAAAACTGTTTTTT; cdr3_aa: CATSREQRNEKLFF
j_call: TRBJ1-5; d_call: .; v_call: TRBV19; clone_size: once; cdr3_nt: TGTGCCAGTAGTAGCCCCTCGTGGGGGGAAGTGAGACAGCCCCAGCATTTT; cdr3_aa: CASSSPSWGEVRQPQHF
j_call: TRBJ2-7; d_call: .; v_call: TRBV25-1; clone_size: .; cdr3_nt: TGTGCCAGCAGTGAATTTCCCCAACAGGAGCAGTACTTC; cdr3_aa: CASSEFPQQEQYF